This TCR beta chain derives from a study of cytomegalovirus exposure and HLA in healthy donors. With regard to this clone: Its antigen is not identified.

Findings of the study overall: Some V segments (TRBV6-2 and TRBV6-3 among them) were excluded as indistinguishable. Being productive about 87% or about 30% of the time was typical of most TCR beta V segments in an earlier analysis. The availability of immune exposure information extended only to CMV serostatus.

PCR amplification relied on 60 Vbeta primers (plus 13 Jbeta primers). Here immunoSEQ multiplex PCR was the method, and the copy in TCRdb shows in-frame clones only, minus some. The sample holds roughly 63,000 clones; less than 75% are singletons and the top ten take around a quarter. Germline V CDR1 and CDR2: WSHSY, SAAADI. The CDR3 contains 14 residues. V shed 8 bases and J 0 bases; nucleotides not matched to a gene: 3. The rearrangement uses TRBV10-2 and TRBJ1-2; TRBD1 matches 10 bases. What was sequenced was PBMCs. The clonotype was recovered from a man aged 45 to 65 in good health and CMV-seropositive. CDR3 region: CASGDRGTNYGYTF. The CDR3 nucleotides read TGCGCCAGCGGGGACAGGGGCACTAACTATGGCTACACCTTC.